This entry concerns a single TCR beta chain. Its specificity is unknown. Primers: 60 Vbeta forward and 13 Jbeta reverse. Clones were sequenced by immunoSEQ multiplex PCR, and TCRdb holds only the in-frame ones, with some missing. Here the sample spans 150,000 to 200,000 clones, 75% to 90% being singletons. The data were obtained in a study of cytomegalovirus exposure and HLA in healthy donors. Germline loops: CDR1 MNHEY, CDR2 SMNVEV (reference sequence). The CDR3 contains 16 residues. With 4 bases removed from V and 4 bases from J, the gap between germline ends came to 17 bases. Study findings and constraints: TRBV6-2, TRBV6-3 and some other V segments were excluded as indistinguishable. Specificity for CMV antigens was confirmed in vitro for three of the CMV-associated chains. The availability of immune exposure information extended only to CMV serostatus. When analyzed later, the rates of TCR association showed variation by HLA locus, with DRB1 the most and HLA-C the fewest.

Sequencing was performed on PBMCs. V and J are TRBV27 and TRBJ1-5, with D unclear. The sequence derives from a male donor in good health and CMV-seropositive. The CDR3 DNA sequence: TGTGCCAGCAGTTCAACACCGGGATCATATAATCAGCCCCAGCATTTT. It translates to CASSSTPGSYNQPQHF.